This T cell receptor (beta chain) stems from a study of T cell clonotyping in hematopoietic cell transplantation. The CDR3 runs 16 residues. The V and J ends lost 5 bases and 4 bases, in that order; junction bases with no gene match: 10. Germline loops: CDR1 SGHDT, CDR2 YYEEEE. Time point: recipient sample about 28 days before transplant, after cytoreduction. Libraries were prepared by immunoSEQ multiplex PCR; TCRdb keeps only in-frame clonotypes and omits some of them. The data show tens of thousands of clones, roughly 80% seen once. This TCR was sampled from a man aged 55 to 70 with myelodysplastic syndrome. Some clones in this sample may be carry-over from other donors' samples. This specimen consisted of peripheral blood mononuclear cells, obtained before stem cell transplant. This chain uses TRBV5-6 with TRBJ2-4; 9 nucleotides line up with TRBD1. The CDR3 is CASRRNIGTGKNIQYF. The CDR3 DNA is TGTGCCAGCAGGCGTAATATCGGGACAGGGAAAAACATTCAGTACTTC.